Following are 11 T cell receptor beta chains from one sample sequenced in a study of T-cell reconstitution after alpha-beta-depleted transplantation in children. For TCRbeta, the library was prepared with unique molecular identifiers. TCRdb re-derived calls from the PCR reads in MiXCR, one entry per CDR3 protein. The repertoire includes around 130,000 distinct CDR3 sequences, 9.5% to 10% of them detected once, and less than 25% sits in the top ten. The source material was PBMCs, mostly from graft donor cells, sampled 180 days after TCRalphabeta/CD19-depleted stem cell transplant. The receptors derive from a girl less than two years old who had a stem cell transplant for combined immunodeficiency, so the T cells may come from the graft donor.

There are a few counts of this clonotype. J is TRBJ2-2 and V is TRBV10-3, with TRBD1 identical over 9 bases. J lost 3 bases, V lost 5 bases, and 13 bases had no gene match. Germline V CDR1 and CDR2: ENHRY, SYGVKD. The CDR3 is made up of 18 amino acids. The chain's CDR3 is CAISRKPPTGGDTGELFF. The CDR3 bases are TGTGCCATCAGTCGCAAGCCCCCGACAGGGGGGGACACCGGGGAGCTGTTTTTT.

This clonotype has just a few counts. The genes are TRBV27 and TRBJ2-6; 7 nucleotides align to TRBD2. V shed 3 bases and J 5 bases; nucleotides not matched to a gene: 4. The germline gives CDR1 MNHEY, CDR2 SMNVEV (reference sequence). The CDR3 sequence is 15 residues long. CDR3 in amino acids: CASSLGGARANVLTF. DNA for the CDR3: TGTGCCAGCAGTTTGGGAGGGGCGAGGGCCAACGTCCTGACTTTC.

This sequence joins TRBV29-1 and TRBJ1-1; the D gene is possibly TRBD1 (5 bases). The CDR3 extends over 13 amino acids. Trimming removed 1 base from V and 0 bases from J, with 6 bases in between. CDR1 is SQVTM, CDR2 ANQGSEA, per germline. In nucleotides, the CDR3 is TGCAGCGTTGAAGGGGGCCTGAACACTGAAGCTTTCTTT. This gives the protein CSVEGGLNTEAFF.

The gene calls are TRBV12-3 or TRBV12-4 and TRBJ2-3; D is possibly TRBD2 (6 bases). The CDR3 covers 15 residues. The germline V and J ends were trimmed by 7 bases and 6 bases, with 20 bases remaining between them. The CDR3 here is CASISSPGVMDTQYF. The CDR3, as DNA: TGTGCCAGCATATCGTCTCCGGGGGTCATGGATACGCAGTATTTT.

A few counts support this clonotype. This sequence joins TRBV5-5 and TRBJ2-7; tentative D call: TRBD1 (6 bases). CDR3 length: 15 amino acids. Germline V CDR1 and CDR2: SGHKS, YYEKEE (reference sequence). The V gene lost 1 base and the J gene lost 1 base, with 12 bases spanning the gap. CDR3 sequence: CASSLFGRGSYEQYF. CDR3 DNA sequence: TGTGCCAGCAGCTTGTTCGGCAGGGGTTCCTACGAGCAGTACTTC.

In this sample, this clonotype turned up a few times. The chain links TRBV29-1 to TRBJ2-5, with D possibly TRBD2 on 5 matching bases. This CDR3 region has 12 residues. Germline lookup yields CDR1 SQVTM and CDR2 ANQGSEA. V was pared by 0 bases and J by 9 bases, with 11 bases between. The CDR3, as DNA: TGCAGCGTTGAAGATGGTGGGAGTGCCCAGTACTTC. Protein product: CSVEDGGSAQYF.

This clonotype was seen repeatedly, ten times or more. This chain links TRBV20-1 with TRBJ2-3; unclear D gene. This CDR3 is built from 10 residues. The germline V gene encodes CDR1 DFQATT and CDR2 SNEGSKA (reference sequence). The germline V and J ends were trimmed by 4 bases and 6 bases, with 5 bases remaining between them. The CDR3 is CSAIHDTQYF. The DNA of the CDR3 is TGCAGTGCTATCCACGATACGCAGTATTTT.

The gene calls are TRBV7-9 and TRBJ2-1, with D tentatively TRBD1 (7 bases). This CDR3 is built from 17 residues. V gave up 0 bases and J gave up 3 bases, with 15 bases separating them. Germline V gene sequence: CDR1 SEHNR, CDR2 FQNEAQ (reference sequence). CDR3 sequence (DNA): TGTGCCAGCAGCTTAGCAGCAGGGGGGTCCTACTACAATGAGCAGTTCTTC. Amino acid sequence: CASSLAAGGSYYNEQFF.

This clonotype was seen more than once but under ten times. The rearrangement joins TRBV20-1 to TRBJ2-1; D is ambiguous. Germline lookup yields CDR1 DFQATT and CDR2 SNEGSKA (reference sequence). The germline V and J ends were trimmed by 0 bases and 4 bases, with 4 bases remaining between them. CDR3 length equals 12 residues. CDR3 protein: CSARDLYNEQFF. DNA of the CDR3: TGCAGTGCTAGAGATCTTTACAATGAGCAGTTCTTC.

This clonotype was recorded a few times. The chain couples TRBV5-8 to TRBJ2-5, with D perhaps TRBD1 or TRBD2 (5 bases each). CDR3 length: 15 amino acids. V lost 0 bases to trimming and J lost 3 bases, with 12 bases between them. CDR1 is SGHTS and CDR2 is YDEGEE in the germline V gene. CDR3 loop: CASSLGGWSEETQYF. CDR3 in DNA: TGTGCCAGCAGCTTGGGGGGGTGGTCGGAAGAGACCCAGTACTTC.

The CDR3 here is CAISGDREGYTF. The CDR3 DNA reads as TGTGCCATCAGCGGGGACAGGGAGGGCTACACCTTC. The rearrangement links TRBV10-3 to TRBJ1-2, with 9 bases identical to TRBD1. This CDR3 contains 12 residues. Trimming at V came to 6 bases and at J to 8 bases, leaving 4 bases not matched to a gene. Per germline, CDR1 ENHRY and CDR2 SYGVKD.